Listed below are T cell receptor beta chains from one sample, sequenced in a study of shared clonotypes between healthy human individuals. Using immunoSEQ multiplex PCR, the repertoire was profiled, and TCRdb retains in-frame clones only, with some absent. The sample lists approximately 980,000 clones, over 60% occurring once. Sequenced sample: memory CD4+ T cells sorted from blood. Every receptor here comes from a man younger than 30 in good health. The conserved cysteine and the conserved F or W are not part of the CDR3 here.

j_gene,v_gene,CDR3aa
TRBJ1-3,TRBV11-2,ASRGMGGTLSGNTIY
TRBJ1-3,TRBV21-1,AISDRESPGNTIY
TRBJ2-3,TRBV10-2,ASSDAITFTDTQY
TRBJ1-5,TRBV28,ASTLDSSNQPQH
TRBJ2-3,TRBV5-1,ASSLGNVDRTDTQY
TRBJ2-7,TRBV7-9,ASSPDRFSYEQY
TRBJ1-1,TRBV6-5,ASSYGQGAAF
TRBJ2-4,TRBV4-1,ASSRGSKVAKNIQY
TRBJ2-7,TRBV29-1,SVAAAGGGEQY
TRBJ1-1,TRBV20-1,SARDYPEAF
TRBJ2-1,TRBV27,ASSLRRGEMGQF
TRBJ2-5,TRBV11-2,ASSVEGLVMY
TRBJ2-2,TRBV5-1,ASSSAGGNTGELF
TRBJ2-6,TRBV19,ASTWDRDSGANVLT
TRBJ1-2,TRBV5-1,ASSPDRGTGYT
TRBJ2-7,TRBV7-9,ASSPGSYYEQY
TRBJ1-5,TRBV6-1,ASSRQGNQPQH
TRBJ2-3,TRBV9,ASSVTMTSGVSTDTQY
TRBJ2-4,TRBV6-6,ASSYSTLENIQY
TRBJ1-1,TRBV6-6,ASRSIPTEAF
TRBJ2-2,TRBV27,ASSLGGRNTGELF
TRBJ2-1,TRBV10-3,AISSDRGSYNEQF
TRBJ2-6,TRBV2,ATCLSSGANVLT
TRBJ2-2,TRBV11-2,ASSSPRLVRTGELF
TRBJ2-2,TRBV18,ASSPPNPGELF
TRBJ1-5,TRBV28,ASRYVQGQRPQH
TRBJ1-1,TRBV5-1,ASSSTPQGTGVTEAF
TRBJ1-6,TRBV19,ASMPGTGRSPLH
TRBJ2-7,TRBV7-9,ASSLASPHEQY
TRBJ1-5,TRBV19,ASSPDSNQPQH